This TCR beta chain was sequenced during a study of OX40 agonist ivuxolimab in advanced cancers. V gave up 4 bases and J gave up 3 bases, with 9 bases separating them. The CDR3 consists of 13 residues. Germline CDR1 and CDR2: LGHNA and YSLEER. The data were produced by immunoSEQ multiplex PCR, yet TCRdb's version contains in-frame clones alone and is incomplete. The sample yields about 88,000 clones, around 87% seen once. The source material was CD4+ or CD8+ T cells sorted from blood, sampled in a trial of the OX40 agonist ivuxolimab. The rearrangement uses TRBV4-3 and TRBJ1-2; D might be TRBD1 (5 bases). The sequence derives from an adult with an advanced solid tumor such as melanoma, head and neck, liver or kidney cancer. The CDR3 loop reads CASSPQTDYGYTF. CDR3 DNA sequence: TGCGCCAGCAGCCCGCAGACAGACTATGGCTACACCTTC.